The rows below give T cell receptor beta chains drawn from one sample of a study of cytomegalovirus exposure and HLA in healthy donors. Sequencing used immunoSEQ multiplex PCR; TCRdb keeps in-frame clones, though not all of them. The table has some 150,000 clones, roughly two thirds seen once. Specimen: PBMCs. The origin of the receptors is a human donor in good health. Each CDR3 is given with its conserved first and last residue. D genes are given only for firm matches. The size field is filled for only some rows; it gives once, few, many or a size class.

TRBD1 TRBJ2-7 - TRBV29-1 CSVSGGSLKTYEQYF
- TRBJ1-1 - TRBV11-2 CASRERADTEAFF
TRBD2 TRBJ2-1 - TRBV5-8 CASSLVGGLNNEQFF
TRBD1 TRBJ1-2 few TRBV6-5 CATTGQGTTYYGYTF
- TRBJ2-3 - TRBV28 CASSSSSGFEQSPDTQYF
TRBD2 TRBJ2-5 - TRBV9 CASSAGTSGTQYF
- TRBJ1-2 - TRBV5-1 CASSLGTANYGYTF
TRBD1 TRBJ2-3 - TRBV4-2 CASSQEGTGGPSSTDTQYF
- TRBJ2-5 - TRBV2 CASSEIEEGVGRQETQYF
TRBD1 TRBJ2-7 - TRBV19 CASSIPGQVEQYF
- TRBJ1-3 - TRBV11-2 CASSPARATGNTIYF
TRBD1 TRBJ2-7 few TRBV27 CASSSIGTGVEQYF
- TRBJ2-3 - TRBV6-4 CASSGGGGADTQYF
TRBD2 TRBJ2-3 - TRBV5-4 CASSQLAGGSDTQYF
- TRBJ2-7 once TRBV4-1 CASSQGSYEQYF
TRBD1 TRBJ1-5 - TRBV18 CASSSDRVGNQPQHF
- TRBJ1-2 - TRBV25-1 CASSESQGTTYGYTF
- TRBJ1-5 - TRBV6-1 CASSDLGGQPQHF
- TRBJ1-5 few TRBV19 CASSIEGAGQPQHF
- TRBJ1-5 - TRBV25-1 CASSRGIYDNQPQHF
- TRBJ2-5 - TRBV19 CASGPMGGGETQYF
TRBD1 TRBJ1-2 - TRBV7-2 CASSSGQGAGYGYTF
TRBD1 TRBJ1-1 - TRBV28 CASSTTGGSEAFF
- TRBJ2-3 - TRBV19 CASSILFIPDTQYF
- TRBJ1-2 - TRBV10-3 CAISEEKQGLGGYTF
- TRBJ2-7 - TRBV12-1 CASSTPGQGAFGTF
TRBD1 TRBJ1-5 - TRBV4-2 CASSQKVGTDQPQHF
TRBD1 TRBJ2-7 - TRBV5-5 CASSLWDRGRAGDEQYF
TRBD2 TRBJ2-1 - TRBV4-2 CASSQEAGGYNEQFF
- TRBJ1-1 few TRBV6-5 CASRIQGVTEAFF
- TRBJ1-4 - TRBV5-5 CASSSNRASNEKLFF